This is a list of T cell receptor beta chains from one sample in a study of T cell responses to AZD1222 COVID-19 vaccine. Data came from immunoSEQ multiplex PCR; TCRdb stores just in-frame clones and leaves some out. The data show 150,000 or so clones, 80% to 95% seen once. The sequences come from peripheral blood, collected 28 days after the second AZD1222 dose. The receptors were gathered from an adult who received the AZD1222 COVID-19 vaccine. Both conserved end residues are part of each CDR3. A D gene is named only where the DNA matches it firmly. Clone size is not always given. Where it is, it says once, few, many or a class for expanded clones.

J gene | D gene | V gene | clone size | CDR3 DNA | CDR3 protein
TRBJ1-2 | NA | TRBV5-4 | NA | TGTGCCAGCAGCTTGGGTTACAATAACTATGGCTACACCTTC | CASSLGYNNYGYTF
TRBJ1-4 | NA | TRBV28 | NA | TGTGCCAGCAGTTTCACGCTGACTGAAAAACTGTTTTTT | CASSFTLTEKLFF
TRBJ2-3 | NA | TRBV28 | NA | TGTGCCAGCAGTTGGGGCAAACGTACGCAGTATTTT | CASSWGKRTQYF
TRBJ1-1 | NA | TRBV7-2 | NA | TGTGCCAGCAGCTTAGATCGGGGGACTGAAGCTTTCTTT | CASSLDRGTEAFF
TRBJ2-5 | NA | TRBV4-3 | NA | TGCGCCAGCAGCCAAGATCCGGGTCTAGAGACCCAGTACTTC | CASSQDPGLETQYF
TRBJ1-5 | NA | TRBV19 | NA | TGTGCCAGTAGTATCCCTGGGATCAATCAGCCCCAGCATTTT | CASSIPGINQPQHF
TRBJ1-6 | NA | TRBV6-1 | NA | TGTGCCAGCAGTGAAGATAATAGGGGACTACGATCACCCCTCCACTTT | CASSEDNRGLRSPLHF
TRBJ1-1 | NA | TRBV6-6 | NA | TGTGCCAGCAGCGTGCAGGGAGGTCTGAACACTGAAGCTTTCTTT | CASSVQGGLNTEAFF
TRBJ2-7 | NA | TRBV2 | NA | TGTGCCAGCAGTGAAATCGGTAGCCGATTTTACGAGCAGTACTTC | CASSEIGSRFYEQYF
TRBJ1-5 | NA | TRBV9 | NA | TGTGCCAGCAGCGTAGCCGGACAGCCCCATCAGCCCCAGCATTTT | CASSVAGQPHQPQHF
TRBJ2-2 | TRBD1 | TRBV18 | NA | TGTGCCAGCTCGCCAGCTAGGGGGCTGAACACCGGGGAGCTGTTTTTT | CASSPARGLNTGELFF
TRBJ1-1 | NA | TRBV28 | NA | TGTGCCGGCAGTTTCCGCACTGAAGCTTTCTTT | CAGSFRTEAFF
TRBJ2-7 | NA | TRBV20-1 | NA | TGCAGTGCACCGAGATGGTACGAGCAGTACTTC | CSAPRWYEQYF
TRBJ1-1 | TRBD1 | TRBV10-3 | medium-sized | TGTGCCATCAGTGACCGACAGGGTCCGGGAGGGAACACTGAAGCTTTCTTT | CAISDRQGPGGNTEAFF
TRBJ1-1 | NA | TRBV19 | NA | TGTGCCAGTTCACGTAGGGAAGAAGCTTTCTTT | CASSRREEAFF
TRBJ2-7 | NA | TRBV6-2/TRBV6-3 | once | TGTGCCAGCAGCCCTGGGGATTACGAGCAGTACTTC | CASSPGDYEQYF
TRBJ1-4 | TRBD1 | TRBV15 | few | TGTGCCACCAGCACGCACAGGGGGGAGGATGAAAAACTGTTTTTT | CATSTHRGEDEKLFF
TRBJ1-2 | TRBD1 | TRBV28 | NA | TGTGCCAGCAGGGCAGGGGGAACTAACTATGGCTACACCTTC | CASRAGGTNYGYTF
TRBJ2-2 | TRBD2 | TRBV7-8 | NA | TGTGCCAGCAGCAAACTAAGCGGGAGTAACACCGGGGAGCTGTTTTTT | CASSKLSGSNTGELFF
TRBJ2-2 | NA | TRBV5-1 | NA | TGCGCCAGCAGCCGCCGCGGACAGAGGACCACCGGGGAGCTGTTTTTT | CASSRRGQRTTGELFF
TRBJ1-6 | NA | TRBV9 | NA | TGTGCCAGCAGCTTGAGGGCCAGCTCCTATAATTCACCCCTCCACTTT | CASSLRASSYNSPLHF
TRBJ1-3 | NA | TRBV3-1/TRBV3-2 | NA | TGTGCCAGCAGCCAAGTCGTCCTCTCTGGAAACACCATATATTTT | CASSQVVLSGNTIYF
TRBJ2-2 | TRBD1 | TRBV24-1 | NA | TGTGCCACCAGTGCCCTAGGGGGCGTCGGGTCGGACGGGGAGCTGTTTTTT | CATSALGGVGSDGELFF
TRBJ1-6 | NA | TRBV2 | few | TGTGCCAGCAGTGATGGGAATTCACCCCTCCACTTT | CASSDGNSPLHF
TRBJ1-6 | NA | TRBV28 | NA | TGTGCCAGCAGTCCAGGGAATGATCATTCACCCCTCCACTTT | CASSPGNDHSPLHF
TRBJ1-2 | TRBD1 | TRBV5-1 | NA | TGCGCCAGCAGGGGACAGGAGAGCTATGGCTACACCTTC | CASRGQESYGYTF
TRBJ2-7 | NA | TRBV6-1 | once | TGTGCCAGCAGTGAAGCGCAGCCTCACCACGAGCAGTACTTC | CASSEAQPHHEQYF
TRBJ1-4 | TRBD1 | TRBV7-9 | NA | TGTGCCAGCAGCGCGCCGACAGGGGTCCCGGAGGAAAAACTGTTTTTT | CASSAPTGVPEEKLFF
TRBJ2-1 | NA | TRBV6-2/TRBV6-3 | NA | TGTGCCAGCAGTTACTCGAGAGCGGAGAGCTCCTACAATGAGCAGTTCTTC | CASSYSRAESSYNEQFF
TRBJ2-7 | TRBD1 | TRBV18 | NA | TGTGCCAGCGCCCAGGGACAGGGGGCCGGCGAGCAGTACTTC | CASAQGQGAGEQYF
TRBJ1-1 | NA | TRBV28 | NA | TGTGCCAGCAGTTTTCCCCGAGGGGCCAACACTGAAGCTTTCTTT | CASSFPRGANTEAFF
TRBJ2-1 | TRBD2 | TRBV7-9 | NA | TGTGCCAGCAGCCACCACCGCCTTCTAGCGGGAGGCTACAATGAGCAGTTCTTC | CASSHHRLLAGGYNEQFF
TRBJ2-7 | TRBD2 | TRBV10-2 | NA | TGCGCCAGCAGTGGCCCCGGGACTAGCGGGAGAGGTTTCTACGAGCAGTACTTC | CASSGPGTSGRGFYEQYF
TRBJ2-5 | TRBD2 | TRBV9 | NA | TGTGCCAGCAGCGTTGGGACTAGCGGGCCCAAGGTACGGGAGACCCAGTACTTC | CASSVGTSGPKVRETQYF
TRBJ1-3 | TRBD1 | TRBV7-6 | NA | TGTGCCAGCAGCTTATCCGACAGGGGTATTGGAAACACCATATATTTT | CASSLSDRGIGNTIYF
TRBJ2-6 | NA | TRBV10-3 | NA | TGTGCCATCAGTGAGCCTATCTCTGGGGCCAACGTCCTGACTTTC | CAISEPISGANVLTF
TRBJ2-7 | TRBD2 | TRBV7-2 | NA | TGTGCCAGCAGCTTAGCGGCCAGCGGGGGCGCCTACGAGCAGTACTTC | CASSLAASGGAYEQYF
TRBJ1-2 | TRBD1 | TRBV24-1 | NA | TGTGCCACCAGTGATCCCTCGGACAGGGACTATGGCTACACCTTC | CATSDPSDRDYGYTF
TRBJ2-1 | NA | TRBV12-3/TRBV12-4 | NA | TGTGCCAGCAGTTTGACTGAAGACAATGAGCAGTTCTTC | CASSLTEDNEQFF
TRBJ1-2 | TRBD1 | TRBV19 | NA | TGTGCCAGTAGTATCCGACCGGGACAGGATAACTATGGCTACACCTTC | CASSIRPGQDNYGYTF
TRBJ1-2 | NA | TRBV24-1 | NA | TGTGCAGCTAACGGGGGGCGCGATGGCTACACCTTC | CAANGGRDGYTF
TRBJ2-2 | NA | TRBV2 | NA | TGTGCCAGCAGTGCTGAGCGAACCAGCGCCGGGGAGCTGTTTTTT | CASSAERTSAGELFF
TRBJ2-5 | TRBD2 | TRBV28 | once | TGTGCCAGCAGTTCCGGACTAGCGGGAGGGTTGGAGACCCAGTACTTC | CASSSGLAGGLETQYF
TRBJ2-1 | NA | TRBV6-4 | NA | TGTGCCAGCCAAAACCGCAAGGGTGAGCAGTTCTTC | CASQNRKGEQFF
TRBJ1-2 | TRBD1 | TRBV6-5 | NA | TGTGCCAGCAGCACGGACAGGGGCTATGGCTACACCTTC | CASSTDRGYGYTF
TRBJ2-5 | TRBD1 | TRBV19 | NA | TGTGCCAGTAGTCCGACAGGGGGCGAAGAGACCCAGTACTTC | CASSPTGGEETQYF
TRBJ1-5 | NA | TRBV19 | NA | TGTGCCAGTAGTACCGACGGGGTGGTAAGCAATCAGCCCCAGCATTTT | CASSTDGVVSNQPQHF
TRBJ1-5 | NA | TRBV28 | NA | TGTGCCAGCAGTTCGTATCAGCCCCAGCATTTT | CASSSYQPQHF
TRBJ2-3 | NA | TRBV9 | NA | TGTGCCAGCAGCGTATGGGGGAACGGAGATACGCAGTATTTT | CASSVWGNGDTQYF